The clone carrying this TCR beta chain was counted a few times. The antigen is undetermined. The study ran its PCR with 60 Vbeta and 13 Jbeta primers. This table comes from immunoSEQ multiplex PCR, and its TCRdb copy is limited to in-frame clones, with some not included. The repertoire has 95,000 to 150,000 clones, 81% of them found once; the top ten carry around 1%. CDR3 length: 14 residues. Germline trimming cut 6 bases from V and 7 bases from J; bases unmatched to any gene: 7. Germline assignment: CDR1 MNHEY and CDR2 SVGAGI. These data belong to a study of cytomegalovirus exposure and HLA in healthy donors. Regarding the study as a whole: Cytomegalovirus status was reportedly diagnosed by the classifier with high sensitivity and specificity. An analysis done earlier found most TCR beta V segments productive about 87% or about 30% of the time. Later analysis identified a missense DCLRE1C variant that was linked to TCR beta V- and J-gene trimming.

V is TRBV6-5 and J is TRBJ1-5; 9 bases match TRBD1. The clonotype was recovered from a woman in her 30s in good health and CMV-seronegative. Sequencing was done on a sample of PBMCs. In DNA, the CDR3 is TGTGCCAGCAGCCAAGGACAGGGGAGGCAGCCCCAGCATTTT. As protein: CASSQGQGRQPQHF.